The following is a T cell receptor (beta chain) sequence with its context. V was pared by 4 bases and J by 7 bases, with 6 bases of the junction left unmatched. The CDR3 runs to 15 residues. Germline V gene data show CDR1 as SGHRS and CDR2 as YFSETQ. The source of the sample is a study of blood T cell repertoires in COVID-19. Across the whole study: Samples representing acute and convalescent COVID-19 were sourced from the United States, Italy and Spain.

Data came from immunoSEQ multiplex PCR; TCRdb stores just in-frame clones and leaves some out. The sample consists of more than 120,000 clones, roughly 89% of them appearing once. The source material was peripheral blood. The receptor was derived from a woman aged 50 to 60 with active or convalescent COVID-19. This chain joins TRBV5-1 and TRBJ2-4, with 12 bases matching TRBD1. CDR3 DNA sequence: TGCGCCAGCAGCGACCGGGACAGGGGGCAGAACATTCAGTACTTC. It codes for CASSDRDRGQNIQYF. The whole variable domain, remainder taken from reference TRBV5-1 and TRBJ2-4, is KAGVTQTPRYLIKTRGQQVTLSCSPISGHRSVSWYQQTPGQGLQFLFEYFSETQRNKGNFPGRFSGRQFSNSRSEMNVSTLELGDSALYLCASSDRDRGQNIQYFGAGTRLSVL.